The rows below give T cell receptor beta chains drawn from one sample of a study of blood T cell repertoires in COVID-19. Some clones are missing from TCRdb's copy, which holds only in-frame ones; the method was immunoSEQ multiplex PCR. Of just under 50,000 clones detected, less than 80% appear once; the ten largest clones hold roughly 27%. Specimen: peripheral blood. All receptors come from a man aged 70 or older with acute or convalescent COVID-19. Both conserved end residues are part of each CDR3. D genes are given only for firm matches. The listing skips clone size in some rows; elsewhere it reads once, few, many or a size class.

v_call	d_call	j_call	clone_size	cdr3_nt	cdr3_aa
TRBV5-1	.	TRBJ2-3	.	TGCGCCAGCAGCGTGGGATCGGGAGGGGGCGGGACAGATACGCAGTATTTT	CASSVGSGGGGTDTQYF
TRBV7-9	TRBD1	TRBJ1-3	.	TGTGCCAGCAGCCCCAGGGGGCTACGGGACACCATATATTTT	CASSPRGLRDTIYF
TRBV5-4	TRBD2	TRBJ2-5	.	TGTGCCAGCAGCGTCACACCGACTAGCGGGAGGCCGCGAGGTAAGACCCAGTACTTC	CASSVTPTSGRPRGKTQYF
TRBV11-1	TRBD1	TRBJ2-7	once	TGTGCCAGCAACCGGACAGGGGGCCCGGGGTACGAGCAGTACTTC	CASNRTGGPGYEQYF
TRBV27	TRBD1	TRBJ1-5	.	TGTGCCAGCAGACCTTCGGGACAGAATCAGCCCCAGCATTTT	CASRPSGQNQPQHF
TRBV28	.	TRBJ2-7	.	TGTGCCAGCAACTTACCGGGTACCTCCTACGAGCAGTACTTC	CASNLPGTSYEQYF
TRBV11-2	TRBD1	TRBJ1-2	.	TGTGCCAGCAGCTTATCGATAGCGACAGGGGGGCTCTATGGCTACACCTTC	CASSLSIATGGLYGYTF
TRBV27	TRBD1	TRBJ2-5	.	TGTGCCAGCAGTTTAGCAGGGGGAATAGAGACCCAGTACTTC	CASSLAGGIETQYF
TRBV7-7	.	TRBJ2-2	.	TGTGCCAGCAGCTTAAACTCGCGCGCCGGGGAGCTGTTTTTT	CASSLNSRAGELFF
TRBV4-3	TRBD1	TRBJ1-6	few	TGCGCCAGCAGCCAAGATCATCCAGGGGGCGACTTGAGCTCCTATAATTCACCCCTCCACTTT	CASSQDHPGGDLSSYNSPLHF
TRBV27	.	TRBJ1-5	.	TGTGCCAGCAGTTCTTATGCAGGGTCCTCAGGGCAGCCCCAGCATTTT	CASSSYAGSSGQPQHF
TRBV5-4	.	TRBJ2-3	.	TGTGCCAGCAGCTTGGATCCAAGCACAGATACGCAGTATTTT	CASSLDPSTDTQYF
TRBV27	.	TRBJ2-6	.	TGTGCCAGCAGATCAAACTCTGGGGCCAACGTCCTGACTTTC	CASRSNSGANVLTF
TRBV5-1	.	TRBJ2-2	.	TGCGCCAGCAGACAAGGACTCGCTATGGGCACCGGGGAGCTGTTTTTT	CASRQGLAMGTGELFF
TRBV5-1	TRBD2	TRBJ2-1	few	TGCGCCAGCAGCTTGGCCCCAGCGGGAGGGCCGGGTGAGCAGTTCTTC	CASSLAPAGGPGEQFF
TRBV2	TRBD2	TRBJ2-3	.	TGTGCCAGCAGTGAAGTTGGGTGGTTAGCGGGGGGGACCACAGATACGCAGTATTTT	CASSEVGWLAGGTTDTQYF
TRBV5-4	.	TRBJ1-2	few	TGTGCCAGCAGCGGCGGTTCCGAGCGCTATGGCTACACCTTC	CASSGGSERYGYTF
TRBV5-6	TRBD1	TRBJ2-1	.	TGTGCCAGCAGCTCCGGGACAGGCTACAATGAGCAGTTCTTC	CASSSGTGYNEQFF
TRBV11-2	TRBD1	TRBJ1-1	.	TGTGCCAGCAGCTTACAAACAGGGGGACGAACTGAAGCTTTCTTT	CASSLQTGGRTEAFF
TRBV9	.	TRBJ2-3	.	TGTGCCAGCAGCGTAGCTAGTATGGGCACAGATACGCAGTATTTT	CASSVASMGTDTQYF
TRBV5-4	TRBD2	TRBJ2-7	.	TGTGCCAGCAGCTTACTAGCGGGGGCCTCCTACGAGCAGTACTTC	CASSLLAGASYEQYF
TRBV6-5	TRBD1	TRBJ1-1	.	TGTGCCAGCAGCGACTACAGGGGAAACACTGAAGCTTTCTTT	CASSDYRGNTEAFF